The present T cell receptor (beta chain) was sequenced within a study of blood T cell repertoires in COVID-19. Some clones are missing from TCRdb's copy, which holds only in-frame ones; the method was immunoSEQ multiplex PCR. The data show about 500,000 clones, 85% to 90% seen once. V lost 3 bases, J lost 3 bases, and 4 bases stayed unmatched. The CDR3 has 14 amino acids. The germline gives CDR1 ENHRY, CDR2 SYGVKD. Sequenced material: peripheral blood. The receptor comes from a woman between 50 and 59 years old with COVID-19, enrolled during active disease. The rearrangement uses TRBV10-3 and TRBJ2-5; 7 nucleotides line up with TRBD1. The CDR3 protein is CAISDWQGEETQYF. The CDR3, as DNA: TGTGCCATCAGTGACTGGCAGGGGGAAGAGACCCAGTACTTC.